One sample yielded the 30 T cell receptor beta chains listed below, sequenced in a study of cytomegalovirus exposure and HLA in healthy donors. Both 60 Vbeta primers and 13 Jbeta primers went into the PCR. Data came from immunoSEQ multiplex PCR; TCRdb stores just in-frame clones and leaves some out. This table has about 150,000 clones, roughly 84% appearing once. Sample: PBMCs. All receptors come from a boy aged 2 to 10 in good health and CMV-seronegative.

The chain carries TRBV4-2 and TRBJ2-5; TRBD2 might be the D (6 bases). This CDR3 has 15 amino acids. Germline V CDR1 and CDR2: LGHNA, YNFKEQ. The ends were cut back, 4 bases at V and 1 base at J, with 13 bases in the middle. CDR3: CASSLGLGGQETQYF. As DNA, the CDR3 is TGTGCCAGCAGCCTAGGGTTGGGGGGCCAAGAGACCCAGTACTTC.

This chain joins TRBV30 and TRBJ2-1, with TRBD1 as a possible D gene (5 bases). The CDR3 spans 14 residues. Between the trimmed V and J ends, which lost 8 bases and 9 bases, there was a span of 23 bases. CDR1 and CDR2 from the germline V gene are GTSNPN and SVGIG (reference sequence). The CDR3 loop is CAKRTGGPQGEQFF. The CDR3 DNA is TGTGCCAAACGAACCGGCGGACCTCAGGGTGAGCAGTTCTTC.

The chain carries TRBV2 and TRBJ2-5; TRBD1 matches 7 bases. Germline V gene sequence: CDR1 SNHLY, CDR2 FYNNEI. The J segment lost 2 bases and the V segment lost 11 bases, leaving 11 bases of the junction unmatched. The length of the CDR3 is 14 residues. The CDR3 is CAGYLPGQQETQYF. The DNA for the CDR3 is TGTGCCGGATACTTACCGGGACAGCAAGAGACCCAGTACTTC.

V usage is TRBV7-2 and J usage is TRBJ2-3; D may be TRBD1 (5 bases). Trimming shortened V by 6 bases and J by 1 base, and 17 bases separated the two germline ends. CDR1 and CDR2 (germline): SGHTA, FQGNSA. This CDR3 region has 16 residues. DNA of the CDR3: TGTGCCAGCAGGAAAGACAGCCTCCCGGGCACAGATACGCAGTATTTT. It specifies CASRKDSLPGTDTQYF. Drawing the rest from reference TRBV7-2 and TRBJ2-3, the complete variable domain is GAGVSQSPSNKVTEKGKDVELRCDPISGHTALYWYRQSLGQGLEFLIYFQGNSAPDKSGLPSDRFSAERTGGSVSTLTIQRTQQEDSAVYLCASRKDSLPGTDTQYFGPGTRLTVL.

This clone occurred once. This chain uses TRBV7-9 with TRBJ2-2; tentative D call: TRBD1 (5 bases). CDR3 length: 16 amino acids. Between the trimmed V and J ends, which lost 1 base and 6 bases, there was a span of 15 bases. Germline V gives CDR1 SEHNR, CDR2 FQNEAQ (reference sequence). The CDR3 loop is CASSLGGQGGAGELFF. The CDR3 coding sequence is TGTGCCAGCAGCTTAGGTGGGCAGGGCGGTGCCGGGGAGCTGTTTTTT.

This chain connects TRBV5-4 to TRBJ1-2, with 8 positions matching TRBD1. V gave up 3 bases and J gave up 5 bases; unmatched junction bases: 6. The CDR3 length is 14 residues. CDR1 is SGHNT and CDR2 is YYREEE in the germline V gene (reference sequence). CDR3 sequence: CASSYRTGFYGYTF. CDR3 nucleotide sequence: TGTGCCAGCAGCTACCGGACAGGGTTTTATGGCTACACCTTC. Using reference TRBV5-4 and TRBJ1-2 for the parts outside the CDR3, the full variable domain is ETGVTQSPTHLIKTRGQQVTLRCSSQSGHNTVSWYQQALGQGPQFIFQYYREEENGRGNFPPRFSGLQFPNYSSELNVNALELDDSALYLCASSYRTGFYGYTFGSGTRLTVV.

The rearrangement uses TRBV5-8 and TRBJ1-5; TRBD1 matches at 10 bases. In germline, CDR1 is SGHTS, CDR2 YDEGEE. There are 16 residues in the CDR3. Trimming removed 3 bases from V and 11 bases from J; junction bases left unmatched: 14. The CDR3 is CASSSVSGTGAMSQHF. CDR3 bases: TGTGCCAGCAGCTCAGTTTCCGGGACAGGGGCGATGTCCCAGCATTTT.

The V call is TRBV28, the J call TRBJ1-5; a possible D gene is TRBD1 (6 bases). CDR3 length equals 15 residues. The ends were cut back, 5 bases at V and 2 bases at J, with 13 bases in the middle. Per the germline V gene, CDR1 is MDHEN and CDR2 is SYDVKM. The CDR3 protein is CASSLIRQGNQPQHF. The CDR3 coding sequence is TGTGCCAGCAGTCTCATTAGACAGGGCAATCAGCCCCAGCATTTT.

The rearrangement uses TRBV9 and TRBJ2-1; 7 nucleotides align to TRBD2. Trimming cost V 3 bases and J 7 bases; bases outside gene matches: 4. The CDR3 has 13 residues. The germline CDR1 and CDR2 sequences are SGDLS and YYNGEE. The CDR3 coding sequence is TGTGCCAGCAGCGAGGCCGGGAGGAATGAGCAGTTCTTC. This translates into CASSEAGRNEQFF.

The rearrangement joins TRBV5-5 to TRBJ2-6, with D tentatively TRBD1 (5 bases). Germline V lookup: CDR1 SGHKS, CDR2 YYEKEE (reference sequence). This CDR3 contains 17 residues. The V end was cut by 0 bases, the J end by 0 bases, with 10 bases between. CDR3 amino acids: CASSLEGWSSGANVLTF. In DNA, the CDR3 is TGTGCCAGCAGCTTGGAGGGGTGGTCCTCTGGGGCCAACGTCCTGACTTTC.

The chain uses TRBV5-1 and TRBJ1-5; unclear D gene. Germline V gene data show CDR1 as SGHRS and CDR2 as YFSETQ. CDR3 size: 14 residues. Trimming stripped 0 bases from V and 3 bases from J, with 7 bases between. CDR3: CASSLAGDNQPQHF. CDR3 DNA sequence: TGCGCCAGCAGCTTGGCCGGGGACAATCAGCCCCAGCATTTT.

This clone appeared a single time. The chain has TRBV6-1 and TRBJ1-1; TRBD1 is a possible D gene (5 bases). Germline loops: CDR1 MNHNS, CDR2 SASEGT. V was clipped by 3 bases and J by 1 base, with 21 bases between them. The CDR3 has 18 amino acids. CDR3 loop: CASSDVGQGSVRNTEAFF. The CDR3 DNA follows: TGTGCCAGCAGTGACGTGGGGCAGGGATCGGTGAGGAACACTGAAGCTTTCTTT.

The chain uses TRBV7-9 and TRBJ1-1; tentative D call: TRBD1 (5 bases). Germline V lookup: CDR1 SEHNR, CDR2 FQNEAQ (reference sequence). V was shortened by 5 bases and J by 3 bases, with 19 bases between the two germline ends. The CDR3 consists of 16 residues. CDR3 protein: CASSPVYRQRDTEAFF. CDR3 DNA sequence: TGTGCCAGCAGCCCAGTCTACAGGCAAAGGGACACTGAAGCTTTCTTT.

The chain recombines TRBV4-2 with TRBJ2-7; 7 positions match TRBD2. This CDR3 contains 15 residues. V lost 3 bases and J lost 4; bases outside the gene matches: 9. Germline-derived CDR1 and CDR2 are LGHNA and YNFKEQ. The CDR3 DNA is TGTGCCAGCAGCCAGGCAGTAGGGAGGGTTTACGAGCAGTACTTC. Translated, it gives CASSQAVGRVYEQYF.

The chain employs TRBV11-2 and TRBJ2-5; 9 nucleotides align to TRBD2. V shed 3 bases and J 5 bases; nucleotides not matched to a gene: 10. The CDR3 length is 16 residues. CDR1 is SGHAT and CDR2 is FQNNGV in the germline V gene. CDR3 sequence: CASSFLAGSIAETQYF. DNA of the CDR3: TGTGCCAGCAGCTTCCTAGCGGGGTCTATCGCGGAGACCCAGTACTTC.

This clone was seen a single time. The genes are TRBV6-5 and TRBJ2-1; unclear D gene. The ends were cut back, 4 bases at V and 9 bases at J, with 13 bases in the middle. Looked up from germline, CDR1 is MNHEY and CDR2 is SVGAGI. This CDR3 region has 13 residues. The CDR3 protein is CASSLLEPPEQFF. DNA of the CDR3: TGTGCCAGCAGTTTACTTGAGCCCCCTGAGCAGTTCTTC.

The chain links TRBV7-9 to TRBJ1-2; TRBD1 might be the D (5 bases). Trimming cost V 1 base and J 3 bases, with 12 bases left between them. Germline lookup yields CDR1 SEHNR and CDR2 FQNEAQ (reference sequence). CDR3 size: 15 residues. The CDR3 loop is CASSLEVLGDYGYTF. The CDR3 DNA reads TGTGCCAGCAGCTTAGAAGTCCTAGGGGACTATGGCTACACCTTC.

V gene TRBV9 combines with J gene TRBJ2-2, with TRBD2 matching over 14 bases. The CDR3 extends over 18 amino acids. V trimming: 4 bases; J trimming: 0 bases; junction bases outside the gene matches: 5. The germline CDR1 and CDR2 sequences are SGDLS and YYNGEE. The chain's CDR3 is CASSPRTSGRPNTGELFF. Here the CDR3 DNA reads TGTGCCAGCAGCCCCCGGACTAGCGGGAGGCCGAACACCGGGGAGCTGTTTTTT.

This clone was recorded a few times. The chain is built from TRBV10-3 and TRBJ1-5, with 9 positions matching TRBD1. The CDR3 extends over 13 amino acids. J lost 6 bases, V lost 6 bases, and 3 bases had no gene match. The V gene's germline CDR1 is ENHRY and CDR2 SYGVKD. The CDR3 region is CAIRDRGSQPQHF. CDR3 sequence (DNA): TGTGCCATCAGGGACAGGGGATCTCAGCCCCAGCATTTT.

The chain uses TRBV6-1 and TRBJ2-2; 9 bases align to TRBD1. CDR3 length equals 14 residues. Germline V gives CDR1 MNHNS, CDR2 SASEGT. V lost 4 bases to trimming and J lost 6 bases; unmatched junction nucleotides: 3. CDR3 region: CASSVDRGSGELFF. In DNA form, the CDR3 reads TGTGCCAGCAGTGTCGACAGGGGGTCCGGGGAGCTGTTTTTT.

This chain connects TRBV6-1 to TRBJ2-1, with D possibly matching TRBD1 (8 bases). The CDR3 covers 16 residues. Trimming left V 2 bases short and J 5 bases short, with 16 bases between. CDR1 is MNHNS and CDR2 is SASEGT in the germline V gene. This CDR3 is CASSESGTGYHNEQFF. In nucleotides, the CDR3 is TGTGCCAGCAGTGAAAGCGGGACAGGCTACCACAATGAGCAGTTCTTC.

The J gene is TRBJ2-7, the V gene TRBV27, with D maybe TRBD2 (5 bases). Germline CDR1 MNHEY, CDR2 SMNVEV (reference sequence). The germline V and J ends were trimmed by 0 bases and 3 bases, with 9 bases remaining between them. The CDR3 extends over 14 amino acids. CDR3 amino acids: CASSLSLEGYEQYF. CDR3 sequence (DNA): TGTGCCAGCAGTTTATCCCTTGAGGGCTACGAGCAGTACTTC.

This chain links TRBV2 with TRBJ2-7; D remains ambiguous. Trimming shortened V by 2 bases and J by 4 bases, and 6 bases separated the two germline ends. Germline V gives CDR1 SNHLY, CDR2 FYNNEI. The CDR3 totals 12 residues. CDR3 sequence (DNA): TGTGCCAGCAGTGAAAGCGAATACGAGCAGTACTTC. Amino acids: CASSESEYEQYF.

Turning to this clone: Other nucleotide sequences from this sample produce the same CDR3. The chain employs TRBV29-1 and TRBJ2-1; TRBD2 might be the D (5 bases). Germline CDR1 SQVTM, CDR2 ANQGSEA. The CDR3 contains 14 residues. V was clipped by 1 base and J by 0 bases, with 7 bases between them. This chain's CDR3 is CSVEGGSSYNEQFF. CDR3 nucleotide sequence: TGCAGCGTTGAAGGAGGGAGCTCCTACAATGAGCAGTTCTTC.

The chain combines TRBV28 with TRBJ2-7; a possible D gene is TRBD1 (6 bases). Germline V gene data show CDR1 as MDHEN and CDR2 as SYDVKM. CDR3 length: 14 amino acids. The ends were cut back, 4 bases at V and 4 bases at J, with 14 bases in the middle. The CDR3 here is CASSSPGVLYEQYF. CDR3 nucleotide sequence: TGTGCCAGCAGTTCTCCAGGGGTGCTGTACGAGCAGTACTTC.

CDR3 loop: CASSLLLAGGPSEQFF. In nucleotides, the CDR3 is TGTGCCAGCAGTTTATTACTAGCGGGAGGGCCTAGTGAGCAGTTCTTC. The rearrangement links TRBV27 to TRBJ2-1, with 13 positions matching TRBD2. The ends lost 1 base at V and 9 bases at J; junction bases unmatched: 6. The length of the CDR3 is 16 residues. Germline V CDR1 and CDR2: MNHEY, SMNVEV (reference sequence).

This chain joins TRBV2 and TRBJ2-5, with D possibly being TRBD1 (5 bases). This CDR3 is built from 14 residues. V shed 7 bases and J shed 4 bases, with 16 bases lying between them. Germline CDR1 SNHLY, CDR2 FYNNEI. In DNA, the CDR3 is TGTGCCAGCATGGGATCAGGGTTCGGAGAGACCCAGTACTTC. Translating it yields CASMGSGFGETQYF.

The chain couples TRBV7-9 to TRBJ2-5; 9 bases are shared with TRBD1. The germline V gene encodes CDR1 SEHNR and CDR2 FQNEAQ (reference sequence). V trimming: 6 bases; J trimming: 6 bases; junction bases outside the gene matches: 5. This CDR3 is 13 amino acids long. As DNA, the CDR3 is TGTGCCAGCAGTACAGGGGGCTGGAAGACCCAGTACTTC. Translation gives CASSTGGWKTQYF.

This rearrangement joins TRBV7-2 to TRBJ2-7; the D is unclear. Germline V gene data show CDR1 as SGHTA and CDR2 as FQGNSA. V was pared by 1 base and J by 3 bases, with 10 bases between. This CDR3 is built from 14 residues. The CDR3 DNA sequence: TGTGCCAGCAGCTTAGAAGGCAGACACTACGAGCAGTACTTC. As protein: CASSLEGRHYEQYF. The full variable domain, with the rest looked up from reference TRBV7-2 and TRBJ2-7, is GAGVSQSPSNKVTEKGKDVELRCDPISGHTALYWYRQSLGQGLEFLIYFQGNSAPDKSGLPSDRFSAERTGGSVSTLTIQRTQQEDSAVYLCASSLEGRHYEQYFGPGTRLTVT.

This clone was seen a single time. The rearrangement joins TRBV7-9 to TRBJ2-1, with 9 bases fitting TRBD1. There are 16 residues in the CDR3. Trimming took 7 bases from V and 9 from J; bases not matched to a gene: 16. Germline CDR1 and CDR2: SEHNR and FQNEAQ (reference sequence). This CDR3 is CASTPLAGTGLLEQFF. The CDR3 DNA follows: TGTGCCAGCACCCCCCTTGCCGGGACAGGGTTGCTTGAGCAGTTCTTC.